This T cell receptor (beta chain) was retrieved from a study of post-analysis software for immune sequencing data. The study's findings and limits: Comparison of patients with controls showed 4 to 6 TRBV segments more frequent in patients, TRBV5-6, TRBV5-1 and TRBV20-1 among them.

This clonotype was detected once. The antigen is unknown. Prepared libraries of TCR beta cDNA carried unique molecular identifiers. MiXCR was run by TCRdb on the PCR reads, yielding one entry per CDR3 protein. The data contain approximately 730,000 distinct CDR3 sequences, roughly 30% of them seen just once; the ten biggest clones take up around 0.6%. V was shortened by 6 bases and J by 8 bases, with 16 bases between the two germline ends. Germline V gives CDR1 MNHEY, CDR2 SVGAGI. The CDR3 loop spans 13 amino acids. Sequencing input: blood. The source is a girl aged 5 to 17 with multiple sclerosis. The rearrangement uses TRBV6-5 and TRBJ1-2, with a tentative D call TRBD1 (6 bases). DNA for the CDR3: TGTGCCAGCAGGTACCTGGGGGCGGAGGGCTACACCTTC. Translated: CASRYLGAEGYTF.